This T cell receptor beta chain originates from a study of blood T cell repertoires in COVID-19. Participant age was roughly 18 to 90 years, and participants resided in approximately 25 US areas. Allocation to cohorts depended on clinical history reported by the participants. V was trimmed by 4 bases and J by 4 bases, leaving 10 bases between them. The CDR3 sequence is 13 residues long. Germline values: CDR1 MDHEN, CDR2 SYDVKM. In the source study's methods: Amplification with reference gene primers provided the estimates of nucleated cell counts. Only in-frame clones appear in the TCRdb table, and some are missing; sequencing was by immunoSEQ multiplex PCR. V, J and clone size are those of that table, while D and trimming were read from the DNA. The sample holds a few hundred thousand clones, roughly 87% seen once.

This receptor was obtained from a woman in her 30s who had recovered from COVID-19. The sample taken for sequencing was PBMCs or T cells enriched from blood (not recorded which). The V call is TRBV28, the J call TRBJ1-2; D perhaps matches TRBD1 (6 bases). Here the CDR3 DNA reads TGTGCCAGCAGTTCAACAGGGATCTATGGCTACACCTTC. This encodes CASSSTGIYGYTF.